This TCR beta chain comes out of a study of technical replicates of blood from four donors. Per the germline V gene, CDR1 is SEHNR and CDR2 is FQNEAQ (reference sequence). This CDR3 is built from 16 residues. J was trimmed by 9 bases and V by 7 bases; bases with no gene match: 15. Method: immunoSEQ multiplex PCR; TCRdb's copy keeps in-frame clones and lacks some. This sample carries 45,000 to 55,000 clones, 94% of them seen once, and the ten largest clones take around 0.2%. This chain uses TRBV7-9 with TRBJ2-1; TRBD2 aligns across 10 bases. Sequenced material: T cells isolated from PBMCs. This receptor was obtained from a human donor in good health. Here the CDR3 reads CASTRIGSGGAGEQFF. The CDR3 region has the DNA TGTGCCAGCACCAGAATTGGGAGCGGGGGGGCGGGTGAGCAGTTCTTC.